A selection of T cell receptor beta chains follows, all from one sample in a study of blood T cell repertoires in COVID-19. Profiling relied on immunoSEQ multiplex PCR, and the TCRdb table lists in-frame clones only, not all of them. The top ten hold roughly 9.8% of the sample, which has about 260,000 clones, 86% seen once. The sequencing sample was made of peripheral blood. The source is a man aged 40-49 years who had recovered from COVID-19. CDR3s include the opening cysteine and the closing phenylalanine or tryptophan. Fields, in order: D gene, V gene, J gene, CDR3 DNA, CDR3 protein. A D gene is named only where the DNA matches it firmly.

NA,TRBV7-9,TRBJ2-5,TGTGCCAGCAGCTTAGCGGGCTCCGTAACCCAGTACTTC,CASSLAGSVTQYF
NA,TRBV5-1,TRBJ2-2,TGCGCCAGCAGCTTGGCTCCACTGAACACCGGGGAGCTGTTTTTT,CASSLAPLNTGELFF
NA,TRBV5-8,TRBJ2-2,TGTGCCAGCAGCTCCCTCTTAACCGGGGAGCTGTTTTTT,CASSSLLTGELFF
NA,TRBV18,TRBJ2-7,TGTGCCAGCTCACCACGCAGCGGTACCTACGAGCAGTACTTC,CASSPRSGTYEQYF
NA,TRBV19,TRBJ2-1,TGTGCCAGTAGTACTCTTAGCGGACTCTCCTACAATGAGCAGTTCTTC,CASSTLSGLSYNEQFF
TRBD1,TRBV7-2,TRBJ2-7,TGTGCCAGCAGCCCCTACCCCAGGGGGCAGAGCTCCTACGAGCAGTACTTC,CASSPYPRGQSSYEQYF
NA,TRBV10-2,TRBJ2-6,TGCGCCAGCGGGGGCGCCAACGTCCTGACTTTC,CASGGANVLTF
NA,TRBV11-2,TRBJ1-2,TGTGCCAGCAGCTTAGTACCACGGGGAGGAGGGGATGGCTACACCTTC,CASSLVPRGGGDGYTF
TRBD1,TRBV30,TRBJ1-2,TGTGCCTGGAACACACCCCCCGGACAGGGCCTTCGGGGCTACACCTTC,CAWNTPPGQGLRGYTF
NA,TRBV7-2,TRBJ2-1,TGTGCCAGCAGCTTAGGAGGGTATAAGGAGCAGTTCTTC,CASSLGGYKEQFF
NA,TRBV5-4,TRBJ1-3,TGTGCCAGCAGCGGGGACACCTACTCTGGAAACACCATATATTTT,CASSGDTYSGNTIYF
NA,TRBV30,TRBJ2-3,TGTGCCTGGAGTAGGGGAAGGGCGGAAGATACGCAGTATTTT,CAWSRGRAEDTQYF
TRBD1,TRBV20-1,TRBJ2-7,TGCAGTGCTAGTGGCCTGGACAGGGCCAACTACGAGCAGTACTTC,CSASGLDRANYEQYF
NA,TRBV19,TRBJ1-2,TGTGCCAGTAGTAGAACGAGGGCCCTGATCCATGGCTACACCTTC,CASSRTRALIHGYTF
TRBD2,TRBV19,TRBJ2-1,TGTGCCACGCGCGGGACTAGCGGGATCAATGAGCAGTTCTTC,CATRGTSGINEQFF